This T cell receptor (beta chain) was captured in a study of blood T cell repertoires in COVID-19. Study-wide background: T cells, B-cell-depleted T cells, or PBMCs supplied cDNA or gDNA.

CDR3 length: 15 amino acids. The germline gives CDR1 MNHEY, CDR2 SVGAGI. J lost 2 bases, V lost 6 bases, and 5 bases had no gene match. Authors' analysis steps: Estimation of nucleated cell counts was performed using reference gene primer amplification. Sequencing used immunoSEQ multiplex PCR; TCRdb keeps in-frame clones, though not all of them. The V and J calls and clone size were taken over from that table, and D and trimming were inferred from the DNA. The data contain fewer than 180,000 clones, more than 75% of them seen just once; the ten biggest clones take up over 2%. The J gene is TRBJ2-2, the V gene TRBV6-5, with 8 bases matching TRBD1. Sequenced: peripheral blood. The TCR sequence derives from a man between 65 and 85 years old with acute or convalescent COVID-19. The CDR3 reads CASSSGQGNTGELFF. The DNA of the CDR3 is TGTGCCAGCAGCTCAGGACAGGGAAACACCGGGGAGCTGTTTTTT.